A single sample is the source of the 29 T cell receptor beta chains below, sequenced in a study of T cells after yellow fever vaccination. TCRdb reprocessed the 5' RACE reads with MiXCR, giving one entry per CDR3 protein. This table has about 630,000 distinct CDR3 sequences, about 12% appearing once. This specimen consisted of PBMCs, obtained on the day of the yellow fever booster vaccination. These receptors originate from a man aged 25 to 45 who received the YFV17D yellow fever vaccine.

In this sample, this clonotype turned up a few times. This chain uses TRBV25-1 with TRBJ1-1, with a possible D match to TRBD1 (5 bases). Germline-derived CDR1 and CDR2 are MGHDK and SYGVNS. V gave up 3 bases and J gave up 7 bases, with 9 bases separating them. This CDR3 spans 12 amino acids. The CDR3 coding sequence is TGTGCCAGCAGTGAGGGACGGAGTGAAGCTTTCTTT. This encodes CASSEGRSEAFF.

The chain is built from TRBV28 and TRBJ1-2, with a weak D call TRBD1 (5 bases). The V end was cut by 5 bases, the J end by 1 base, with 11 bases between. Germline CDR1 and CDR2: MDHEN and SYDVKM. This CDR3 has 14 amino acids. The CDR3 sequence: CASSIPGGNYGYTF. CDR3 in DNA: TGTGCCAGCAGTATCCCGGGGGGTAACTATGGCTACACCTTC.

This clonotype was found many times. This sequence joins TRBV7-2 and TRBJ2-3, with a weak D call TRBD1 (6 bases). V lost 5 bases and J lost 5, with 17 bases in between. This CDR3 spans 15 amino acids. CDR1 is SGHTA and CDR2 is FQGNSA in the germline V gene. The CDR3 DNA sequence: TGTGCCAGCAGCCCGCAGGGGAGAGGGAGAGATACGCAGTATTTT. Translating it yields CASSPQGRGRDTQYF. The full variable domain, its missing parts supplied by reference TRBV7-2 and TRBJ2-3, is GAGVSQSPSNKVTEKGKDVELRCDPISGHTALYWYRQSLGQGLEFLIYFQGNSAPDKSGLPSDRFSAERTGGSVSTLTIQRTQQEDSAVYLCASSPQGRGRDTQYFGPGTRLTVL.

The genes are TRBV12-3 or TRBV12-4 and TRBJ1-6; 8 positions agree with TRBD1. The junction had 3 bases not matched to a gene; V was cut back by 7 bases and J by 7 bases. The CDR3 loop spans 13 amino acids. CDR3 sequence: CASKTGANSPLHF. CDR3 in DNA: TGTGCCAGCAAGACAGGGGCGAATTCACCCCTCCACTTT.

The gene calls are TRBV5-1 and TRBJ2-7; 13 bases are a match to TRBD2. V was clipped by 4 bases and J by 2 bases; unmatched bases: 9. Germline V lookup: CDR1 SGHRS, CDR2 YFSETQ. This CDR3 spans 17 amino acids. This CDR3 reads CASSEELGTSGTYEQYF. CDR3 nucleotides: TGCGCCAGCAGCGAAGAACTCGGGACTAGCGGGACCTACGAGCAGTACTTC.

Only a few counts were recorded for this clonotype. The gene calls are TRBV6-2 or TRBV6-3 and TRBJ2-1, with 11 bases aligning to TRBD2. The CDR3 has 19 residues. The germline gives CDR1 MNHEY, CDR2 SVGEGT. V lost 2 bases to trimming and J lost 3 bases; unmatched junction nucleotides: 12. CDR3 sequence reads: CASSYTLPEGTSGYNEQFF. In DNA form, the CDR3 reads TGTGCCAGCAGTTACACCCTCCCAGAGGGGACTAGCGGCTACAATGAGCAGTTCTTC.

This clonotype was seen a handful of times. The rearrangement uses TRBV20-1 and TRBJ2-3; TRBD1 agrees at 9 bases. V lost 1 base to trimming and J lost 3 bases; unmatched junction nucleotides: 5. Germline CDR1 reads DFQATT; CDR2 reads SNEGSKA (reference sequence). The CDR3 contains 15 residues. The DNA of the CDR3 is TGCAGTGCTAGAGTGCCGGGACAGGGAACAGATACGCAGTATTTT. This sequence encodes CSARVPGQGTDTQYF.

This clonotype was picked up many times. V usage is TRBV6-1 and J usage is TRBJ1-5, with D unclear. The CDR3 is 15 residues long. The germline V and J ends were trimmed by 9 bases and 0 bases, with 15 bases remaining between them. The germline CDR1 and CDR2 sequences are MNHNS and SASEGT. CDR3 loop: CASRIREYSNQPQHF. In DNA, the CDR3 is TGTGCCAGTAGGATAAGGGAATATAGCAATCAGCCCCAGCATTTT.

This clonotype came up a few times. The V gene is TRBV19, the J gene TRBJ1-4, with D unclear. The V end lost 5 bases, the J end lost 5 bases, and 9 bases lay between the germline ends. This CDR3 has 13 residues. Per germline, CDR1 LNHDA and CDR2 SQIVND (reference sequence). CDR3 sequence reads: CASSRAINEKLFF. The CDR3 DNA is TGTGCCAGTAGTCGGGCGATAAATGAAAAACTGTTTTTT.

This clonotype came up a few times. The chain has TRBV6-5 and TRBJ1-2; no clear D. Germline V lookup: CDR1 MNHEY, CDR2 SVGAGI. CDR3 length: 12 amino acids. The V end was cut by 4 bases, the J end by 8 bases, with 11 bases between. This CDR3 is CASSSQSRGYTF. CDR3 in DNA: TGTGCCAGCAGTTCTCAGTCCCGCGGCTACACCTTC.

The chain joins TRBV9 to TRBJ2-1; 13 bases are a match to TRBD2. V lost 4 bases and J lost 3; bases outside the gene matches: 7. Germline V gene lookup returns CDR1 SGDLS and CDR2 YYNGEE. The CDR3 spans 17 residues. CDR3 region: CASSPRTSGSYYNEQFF. CDR3 nucleotides: TGTGCCAGCAGCCCCCGGACTAGCGGGAGTTACTACAATGAGCAGTTCTTC.

The chain couples TRBV5-1 to TRBJ2-5; the D gene is possibly TRBD2 (5 bases). The CDR3 consists of 15 residues. From germline, CDR1 is SGHRS and CDR2 YFSETQ. Trimming took off 0 bases at V and 2 bases at J, with 11 bases between the two ends. The CDR3 here is CASSLAQGRQETQYF. CDR3 DNA sequence: TGCGCCAGCAGCTTGGCCCAAGGGAGACAAGAGACCCAGTACTTC.

The V and J genes are TRBV5-1 and TRBJ2-3; 12 bases are a match to TRBD2. Germline CDR1 reads SGHRS; CDR2 reads YFSETQ. With 2 bases clipped from V and 2 bases from J, the junction kept 6 bases outside the gene matches. CDR3 size: 17 residues. CDR3 nucleotide sequence: TGCGCCAGCAGCTTAGGACTAGCGGGGACGGCCACAGATACGCAGTATTTT. Protein product: CASSLGLAGTATDTQYF.

The rearrangement links TRBV20-1 to TRBJ2-7; D gene ambiguous. The germline gives CDR1 DFQATT, CDR2 SNEGSKA (reference sequence). Trimming took 3 bases from V and 1 from J, leaving 16 bases between them. The length of the CDR3 is 15 residues. The CDR3 sequence is CSASWSVASSYEQYF. The CDR3 nucleotides are TGCAGTGCTAGTTGGTCAGTTGCTTCATCCTACGAGCAGTACTTC.

This clonotype has only a few counts. The genes are TRBV6-2 or TRBV6-3 and TRBJ1-5; D call uncertain. The CDR3 is made up of 15 amino acids. Germline V gene lookup returns CDR1 MNHEY and CDR2 SVGEGT. V shed 0 bases and J shed 4 bases, with 10 bases lying between them. The CDR3 DNA follows: TGTGCCAGCAGTTACTCTGGACGGATAAATCAGCCCCAGCATTTT. It specifies CASSYSGRINQPQHF.

The chain recombines TRBV5-5 with TRBJ2-1, with 7 bases matching TRBD1. V lost 6 bases to trimming and J lost 4 bases; unmatched junction nucleotides: 10. This CDR3 has 15 amino acids. CDR1 and CDR2 from the germline V gene are SGHKS and YYEKEE (reference sequence). The CDR3 DNA follows: TGTGCCAGCAACCCTGGGGACAGAGAATACAATGAGCAGTTCTTC. Its translation is CASNPGDREYNEQFF.

The V and J genes are TRBV20-1 and TRBJ2-1, with a tentative D call TRBD2 (7 bases). The CDR3 contains 14 residues. V shed 3 bases and J shed 8 bases, with 17 bases lying between them. Germline CDR1 DFQATT, CDR2 SNEGSKA (reference sequence). DNA of the CDR3: TGCAGTGCTAGTATTGCTGCGGGGGCTGATGAGCAGTTCTTC. This encodes CSASIAAGADEQFF.

This clonotype showed up just a few times. The V call is TRBV27, the J call TRBJ2-1; D might be TRBD2 (6 bases). The germline V and J ends were trimmed by 4 bases and 6 bases, with 16 bases remaining between them. Germline assignment: CDR1 MNHEY and CDR2 SMNVEV (reference sequence). The CDR3 length is 15 residues. CDR3 nucleotide sequence: TGTGCCAGCAGTTCATCGGGACTCTCGTCCAATGAGCAGTTCTTC. Amino acid sequence: CASSSSGLSSNEQFF.

This clonotype was recorded only once. The gene calls are TRBV14 and TRBJ2-1; 9 bases are a match to TRBD2. V lost 1 base and J lost 8; bases outside the gene matches: 21. The CDR3 runs 20 residues. Germline assignment: CDR1 SGHDN and CDR2 FVKESK. CDR3 bases: TGTGCCAGCAGCCAAGGGTGGAGACAAAATAGCGGGAGTTTTCCCTATGAGCAGTTCTTC. Its translation is CASSQGWRQNSGSFPYEQFF.

The chain is built from TRBV7-9 and TRBJ2-5; 8 bases match TRBD2. Trimming cost V 2 bases and J 2 bases; bases outside gene matches: 10. This CDR3 is built from 17 residues. Per germline, CDR1 SEHNR and CDR2 FQNEAQ (reference sequence). CDR3 DNA: TGTGCCAGCAGCTTATCGGTCCCCAGCGGGAGTCAAGAGACCCAGTACTTC. It encodes CASSLSVPSGSQETQYF.

This clonotype was counted a few times. The chain employs TRBV3-1 and TRBJ2-6; unclear D gene. Trimming shortened V by 3 bases and J by 0 bases, and 9 bases separated the two germline ends. Germline V gene data show CDR1 as LGHDT and CDR2 as YNNKEL (reference sequence). CDR3 length: 16 residues. The DNA of the CDR3 is TGTGCCAGCAGCCAGATAGGCATCTCTGGGGCCAACGTCCTGACTTTC. Its protein is CASSQIGISGANVLTF.

In this sample, this clonotype turned up a few times. The chain carries TRBV20-1 and TRBJ1-5, with a possible D match to TRBD1 (6 bases). CDR3 length: 15 amino acids. CDR1 is DFQATT, CDR2 SNEGSKA, per germline (reference sequence). The V end was cut by 0 bases, the J end by 2 bases, with 11 bases between. The CDR3 sequence is CSARDSRGRNQPQHF. As DNA, the CDR3 is TGCAGTGCTAGAGATTCCAGGGGCCGCAATCAGCCCCAGCATTTT.

This chain joins TRBV5-1 and TRBJ1-4; no reliable D call. In germline, CDR1 is SGHRS, CDR2 YFSETQ. Trimming stripped 1 base from V and 2 bases from J, with 9 bases between. The CDR3 totals 15 residues. DNA for the CDR3: TGCGCCAGCAGCTTGAATCCAGACACTAATGAAAAACTGTTTTTT. The encoded protein is CASSLNPDTNEKLFF. Together with reference TRBV5-1 and TRBJ1-4, the CDR3 gives the full variable domain: KAGVTQTPRYLIKTRGQQVTLSCSPISGHRSVSWYQQTPGQGLQFLFEYFSETQRNKGNFPGRFSGRQFSNSRSEMNVSTLELGDSALYLCASSLNPDTNEKLFFGSGTQLSVL.

The rearrangement uses TRBV3-1 and TRBJ2-7; the match to TRBD2 covers 8 bases. The CDR3 covers 15 residues. Germline trimming cut 4 bases from V and 6 bases from J; bases unmatched to any gene: 11. Germline V gene sequence: CDR1 LGHDT, CDR2 YNNKEL (reference sequence). CDR3 nucleotide sequence: TGTGCCAGCAGCCCTCGGGTAGCGGGACCTTCCGAGCAGTACTTC. Translated: CASSPRVAGPSEQYF.

This clonotype was observed a few times. The chain links TRBV4-3 to TRBJ1-2; a weak D match, TRBD1 (6 bases). This CDR3 contains 16 residues. Germline lookup yields CDR1 LGHNA and CDR2 YSLEER. Trimming took 2 bases from V and 4 from J, leaving 17 bases between them. The DNA for the CDR3 is TGCGCCAGCAGCCAAAATATACAGGGTGGCGGCTATGGCTACACCTTC. It specifies CASSQNIQGGGYGYTF.

This clonotype appeared a few times. The chain combines TRBV29-1 with TRBJ2-7; possible D gene TRBD2, 5 bases. The germline V and J ends were trimmed by 6 bases and 1 base, with 10 bases remaining between them. The CDR3 spans 12 residues. Per the germline V gene, CDR1 is SQVTM and CDR2 is ANQGSEA. This chain's CDR3 is CSVEGSSYEQYF. The CDR3 nucleotides are TGCAGCGTCGAGGGTAGTTCCTACGAGCAGTACTTC.

This clonotype was observed a few times. The V call is TRBV27, the J call TRBJ2-3, with 8 bases aligning to TRBD2. Per germline, CDR1 MNHEY and CDR2 SMNVEV (reference sequence). V shed 6 bases, J shed 5 bases, and the junction held 13 bases outside the gene matches. This CDR3 has 16 amino acids. CDR3 DNA sequence: TGTGCCAGCAGCCCAATAAGCGGGAGAGGAGAAGATACGCAGTATTTT. Protein sequence: CASSPISGRGEDTQYF.

This chain links TRBV20-1 with TRBJ2-1; D is undetermined. The CDR3 runs to 13 residues. Germline loops: CDR1 DFQATT, CDR2 SNEGSKA (reference sequence). The V end was cut by 3 bases, the J end by 7 bases, with 13 bases between. The CDR3 protein is CSARRLVLNEQFF. CDR3 bases: TGCAGTGCTAGGAGGCTAGTTTTGAATGAGCAGTTCTTC.

This clonotype was seen only a few times. The chain carries TRBV18 and TRBJ1-1; 9 nucleotides align to TRBD1. Germline V CDR1 and CDR2: KGHSH, LQKENI. V was pared by 6 bases and J by 11 bases, with 10 bases of the junction left unmatched. CDR3 length: 13 amino acids. This CDR3 is CASSLGQGLLAFF. In nucleotides, the CDR3 is TGTGCCAGCTCGCTGGGACAGGGACTGTTGGCTTTCTTT.